The clone carrying this T cell receptor beta chain was recorded at least ten times. The antigen is undetermined. V gave up 4 bases and J gave up 5 bases; unmatched junction bases: 8. CDR3 length: 17 amino acids. Germline lookup yields CDR1 MNHEY and CDR2 SVGAGI. These data belong to a study of T-cell reconstitution after alpha-beta-depleted transplantation in children. Study-level points and caveats: Recipient T cells and thymic progenitors that survived were the source of the high TCRbeta diversity seen at day 60 in some patients. T-cell counts and diversity were attributed mostly to newly produced T cells one year after transplant. Several hundred graft clones that had expanded were reportedly the source of alpha-beta T cells about two months after transplant.

Unique molecular identifiers were incorporated into the prepared TCRbeta library. In TCRdb, the PCR reads were re-called with MiXCR into one record per CDR3 protein. This sample has 700,000 to 950,000 distinct CDR3 sequences, with roughly 16% found just once. The genes are TRBV6-5 and TRBJ2-3; 14 positions agree with TRBD2. The TCR was taken from a male patient younger than 18 who had a stem cell transplant for acute lymphoblastic leukemia, so the T cells may come from the graft donor. Sequenced here: PBMCs, mostly from graft donor cells, sampled 360 days after TCRalphabeta/CD19-depleted stem cell transplant. CDR3 sequence reads: CASSSAWTSGRKDTQYF. The CDR3 nucleotides read TGTGCCAGCAGTTCCGCCTGGACTAGCGGGAGGAAAGATACGCAGTATTTT.